The rows below give T cell receptor beta chains drawn from one sample of a study of response to subunit inactivated influenza vaccine. TCRdb re-analysed the RT-PCR reads in MiXCR, keeping a single row per CDR3 protein. The table has 300,000 to 350,000 distinct CDR3 sequences, 21% seen once. The material sequenced was PBMCs from blood, taken about 20 months after vaccination. These receptors originate from a man aged 50-75 years who received an inactivated influenza vaccine. The CDR3 runs from the conserved cysteine through the conserved F or W. A D gene is named only where the DNA matches it firmly. Clone size is given for some rows only: seen once, a few or many times, or a class if the clone is expanded.

CDR3 protein: CASSLGGLVKKLFF
CDR3 DNA: TGTGCCAGCAGCCTTGGGGGCCTCGTCAAAAAACTGTTTTTT
V gene: TRBV12-3/TRBV12-4
D gene: .
clone size: .
J gene: TRBJ1-4

CDR3 protein: CASSFLQGGDTEAFF
CDR3 DNA: TGTGCCAGCAGCTTCCTACAGGGTGGCGACACTGAAGCTTTCTTT
V gene: TRBV7-9
D gene: .
clone size: many
J gene: TRBJ1-1

CDR3 protein: CASSIRQDSNQPQHF
CDR3 DNA: TGCGCCAGCAGCATCCGACAGGATAGCAATCAGCCCCAGCATTTT
V gene: TRBV4-1
D gene: .
clone size: few
J gene: TRBJ1-5

CDR3 protein: CASRQTEDYGYTF
CDR3 DNA: TGCGCCAGCAGGCAGACAGAAGATTATGGCTACACCTTC
V gene: TRBV5-1
D gene: .
clone size: .
J gene: TRBJ1-2

CDR3 protein: CASSLGITDTQYF
CDR3 DNA: TGTGCCAGCAGCCTCGGGATCACAGATACGCAGTATTTT
V gene: TRBV7-3
D gene: .
clone size: .
J gene: TRBJ2-3

CDR3 protein: CASSLGDRALLDETQYF
CDR3 DNA: TGTGCCAGCAGTTTGGGGGACAGGGCGCTCTTGGATGAGACCCAGTACTTC
V gene: TRBV12-3/TRBV12-4
D gene: TRBD1
clone size: .
J gene: TRBJ2-5

CDR3 protein: CASSLTTWDRSNTEAFF
CDR3 DNA: TGCGCCAGCAGCCTCACCACTTGGGACAGGTCGAACACTGAAGCTTTCTTT
V gene: TRBV4-3
D gene: TRBD1
clone size: .
J gene: TRBJ1-1

CDR3 protein: CASSDSSNYGYTF
CDR3 DNA: TGTGCCAGCAGTGACTCCTCCAACTATGGCTACACCTTC
V gene: TRBV25-1
D gene: .
clone size: many
J gene: TRBJ1-2

CDR3 protein: CASRWTDEAFF
CDR3 DNA: TGTGCCAGCAGATGGACAGATGAAGCTTTCTTT
V gene: TRBV6-6
D gene: .
clone size: many
J gene: TRBJ1-1

CDR3 protein: CASSDGTSGSTDTQYF
CDR3 DNA: TGTGCCAGCAGTGACGGGACTAGCGGGAGCACAGATACGCAGTATTTT
V gene: TRBV6-4
D gene: TRBD2
clone size: .
J gene: TRBJ2-3

CDR3 protein: CSARSGQGQLNTEAFF
CDR3 DNA: TGCAGTGCTAGATCTGGACAGGGGCAACTGAACACTGAAGCTTTCTTT
V gene: TRBV20-1
D gene: TRBD1
clone size: few
J gene: TRBJ1-1

CDR3 protein: CASSQDQSLSPYYNEQFF
CDR3 DNA: TGTGCCAGCAGCCAAGATCAAAGCCTTTCCCCCTACTACAATGAGCAGTTCTTC
V gene: TRBV4-2
D gene: .
clone size: few
J gene: TRBJ2-1

CDR3 protein: CSAYKGGVNTEAFF
CDR3 DNA: TGCAGTGCTTATAAGGGGGGCGTGAACACTGAAGCTTTCTTT
V gene: TRBV20-1
D gene: .
clone size: few
J gene: TRBJ1-1

CDR3 protein: CASSLGEVQGYTF
CDR3 DNA: TGTGCCAGCAGCTTAGGGGAAGTACAGGGCTACACCTTC
V gene: TRBV7-2
D gene: .
clone size: .
J gene: TRBJ1-2

CDR3 protein: CASSAEREAYEQYF
CDR3 DNA: TGTGCCAGCAGTGCGGAGCGGGAGGCCTACGAGCAGTACTTC
V gene: TRBV2
D gene: TRBD2
clone size: .
J gene: TRBJ2-7

CDR3 protein: CASSQGQEAFF
CDR3 DNA: TGTGCCAGCAGCCAAGGCCAAGAAGCTTTCTTT
V gene: TRBV4-2
D gene: .
clone size: many
J gene: TRBJ1-1

CDR3 protein: CASSPDRAGAEAFF
CDR3 DNA: TGCGCCAGCAGCCCGGACAGGGCCGGCGCTGAAGCTTTCTTT
V gene: TRBV5-1
D gene: TRBD1
clone size: few
J gene: TRBJ1-1

CDR3 protein: CASSQAWELPSTDTQYF
CDR3 DNA: TGTGCCAGCAGCCAAGCATGGGAGCTACCTAGCACAGATACGCAGTATTTT
V gene: TRBV3-1
D gene: .
clone size: .
J gene: TRBJ2-3

CDR3 protein: CASSMPNYGYTF
CDR3 DNA: TGTGCCAGTAGTATGCCTAACTATGGCTACACCTTC
V gene: TRBV19
D gene: .
clone size: .
J gene: TRBJ1-2

CDR3 protein: CASSPPGGTGANVLTF
CDR3 DNA: TGTGCCAGCTCACCACCCGGGGGAACTGGGGCCAACGTCCTGACTTTC
V gene: TRBV18
D gene: .
clone size: few
J gene: TRBJ2-6

CDR3 protein: CASSLDASGGISSYNEQFF
CDR3 DNA: TGTGCCAGCAGCTTAGATGCGTCAGGGGGCATAAGCTCCTACAATGAGCAGTTCTTC
V gene: TRBV11-2
D gene: TRBD1
clone size: many
J gene: TRBJ2-1

CDR3 protein: CASNTGQGGQPQHF
CDR3 DNA: TGTGCCAGCAACACGGGACAGGGCGGGCAGCCCCAGCATTTT
V gene: TRBV6-1
D gene: TRBD1
clone size: .
J gene: TRBJ1-5

CDR3 protein: CASSSRDSPWNEQFF
CDR3 DNA: TGTGCCAGCAGTTCCCGGGACAGCCCTTGGAATGAGCAGTTCTTC
V gene: TRBV12-3/TRBV12-4
D gene: TRBD1
clone size: .
J gene: TRBJ2-1

CDR3 protein: CASRQGVGTDTQYF
CDR3 DNA: TGTGCCAGCAGACAGGGGGTCGGCACAGATACGCAGTATTTT
V gene: TRBV6-1
D gene: TRBD1
clone size: .
J gene: TRBJ2-3

CDR3 protein: CASRGRASPYEQYF
CDR3 DNA: TGTGCCAGCAGGGGGAGGGCCAGTCCCTACGAGCAGTACTTC
V gene: TRBV28
D gene: TRBD2
clone size: few
J gene: TRBJ2-7

CDR3 protein: CASSYGSGQGYEKLFF
CDR3 DNA: TGTGCCAGCAGTTACGGGTCGGGACAGGGATATGAAAAACTGTTTTTT
V gene: TRBV6-5
D gene: TRBD1
clone size: .
J gene: TRBJ1-4

CDR3 protein: CASSLRQGPTGELFF
CDR3 DNA: TGTGCCAGCAGCCTACGACAGGGGCCCACCGGGGAGCTGTTTTTT
V gene: TRBV14
D gene: TRBD1
clone size: .
J gene: TRBJ2-2

CDR3 protein: CSARDVLGISTDTQYF
CDR3 DNA: TGCAGTGCTAGAGATGTACTCGGGATTAGCACAGATACGCAGTATTTT
V gene: TRBV20-1
D gene: .
clone size: many
J gene: TRBJ2-3

CDR3 protein: CANSGLAGLQGEQFF
CDR3 DNA: TGTGCCAACAGCGGACTAGCGGGACTTCAGGGTGAGCAGTTCTTC
V gene: TRBV2
D gene: TRBD2
clone size: .
J gene: TRBJ2-1

CDR3 protein: CATLAGGAAGELFF
CDR3 DNA: TGTGCCACGTTAGCGGGGGGGGCCGCCGGGGAGCTGTTTTTT
V gene: TRBV4-2
D gene: TRBD2
clone size: many
J gene: TRBJ2-2

CDR3 protein: CASSVGWASGRKPQETQYF
CDR3 DNA: TGTGCCAGCAGCGTAGGATGGGCTAGCGGGAGGAAACCCCAAGAGACCCAGTACTTC
V gene: TRBV9
D gene: TRBD2
clone size: .
J gene: TRBJ2-5

CDR3 protein: CASSYYGPYEQYF
CDR3 DNA: TGTGCCAGCAGCTATTATGGACCTTACGAGCAGTACTTC
V gene: TRBV7-9
D gene: .
clone size: .
J gene: TRBJ2-7

CDR3 protein: CASSDHMPGLAEKTQYF
CDR3 DNA: TGTGCCAGCAGTGACCACATGCCGGGACTAGCGGAGAAGACCCAGTACTTC
V gene: TRBV6-1
D gene: TRBD2
clone size: few
J gene: TRBJ2-5